The 5 T cell receptor beta chains in this list originate from one sample, sequenced in a study of radiotherapy plus CTLA-4 blockade in lung cancer. Profiling relied on immunoSEQ multiplex PCR, and the TCRdb table lists in-frame clones only, not all of them. This sample yields tens of thousands of clones, of which around 70% are seen a single time; roughly 4.7% belongs to the top ten. The sample here was peripheral blood, taken from a patient treated with radiotherapy plus ipilimumab. These receptors were obtained from a human donor with non-small cell lung cancer whose response to radiotherapy plus ipilimumab could not be evaluated.

This chain uses TRBV5-5 with TRBJ1-5; TRBD1 might be the D (6 bases). The germline V gene encodes CDR1 SGHKS and CDR2 YYEKEE (reference sequence). The CDR3 runs 15 residues. V was trimmed by 4 bases and J by 0 bases, leaving 11 bases between them. The CDR3 loop is CASSLTGLSNQPQHF. DNA of the CDR3: TGTGCCAGCAGCCTAACAGGGCTTAGCAATCAGCCCCAGCATTTT.

The chain couples TRBV9 to TRBJ2-3; D gene uncertain. The CDR3 length is 13 residues. Germline V CDR1 and CDR2: SGDLS, YYNGEE. With 4 bases removed from V and 2 bases from J, the gap between germline ends came to 8 bases. The CDR3 DNA reads as TGTGCCAGCAGCTTACTCTACACAGATACGCAGTATTTT. Translated: CASSLLYTDTQYF.

This chain links TRBV9 with TRBJ1-1; maybe TRBD1 (5 bases). CDR1 and CDR2 from the germline V gene are SGDLS and YYNGEE. This CDR3 contains 13 residues. Deletions cut 2 bases from V and 6 bases from J, with 11 bases between. The CDR3 DNA sequence: TGTGCCAGCAGCGTCGGGGGGAGTGCTGAAGCTTTCTTT. The encoded protein is CASSVGGSAEAFF. The variable domain in full, with the rest retrieved from reference TRBV9 and TRBJ1-1, is DSGVTQTPKHLITATGQRVTLRCSPRSGDLSVYWYQQSLDQGLQFLIQYYNGEERAKGNILERFSAQQFPDLHSELNLSSLELGDSALYFCASSVGGSAEAFFGQGTRLTVV.

There are a few counts of this clone. The chain recombines TRBV7-9 with TRBJ1-1, with TRBD1 as a possible D gene (5 bases). The CDR3 is 14 amino acids. The V end lost 4 bases, the J end lost 4 bases, and 13 bases lay between the germline ends. Germline CDR1 SEHNR, CDR2 FQNEAQ (reference sequence). In DNA form, the CDR3 reads TGTGCCAGCAGCTCCTTACAGGATTTCACTGAAGCTTTCTTT. The encoded protein is CASSSLQDFTEAFF.

The V gene is TRBV28, the J gene TRBJ1-5; D might be TRBD1 (5 bases). V was clipped by 3 bases and J by 4 bases, with 10 bases between them. Per the germline V gene, CDR1 is MDHEN and CDR2 is SYDVKM. This CDR3 contains 14 residues. The CDR3 loop reads CASSFGGVNQPQHF. The CDR3 DNA is TGTGCCAGCAGTTTCGGGGGAGTTAATCAGCCCCAGCATTTT.